This TCR beta chain was sequenced for a study of blood T cells in healthy people across ages. Study-level findings and limits: In these data, TCR beta diversity tracked strongly with naive T cell percentage.

Germline CDR1 SGHTS, CDR2 YDEGEE. Trimming took off 1 base at V and 4 bases at J, with 8 bases between the two ends. The CDR3 is 13 residues long. Alongside a J-beta primer mix, a sample-barcoded 5' primer served in a second PCR lasting about 6 to 12 cycles. TCRdb fed the 5' RACE reads into MiXCR, producing one record per CDR3 protein. The sample has hundreds of thousands of distinct CDR3 sequences, about 27% seen once. Concerning this clonotype itself: Its antigen is as yet unknown.

The data also belong to a second study, concerning T cells of mothers and their children.

This sequence joins TRBV5-8 and TRBJ1-2, with D unresolved. Input material: blood. The TCR originated in a boy younger than 10 in good health. In nucleotides, the CDR3 is TGTGCCAGCAGCTTGCGGGGAACCTATGGCTACACCTTC. Its translation: CASSLRGTYGYTF.